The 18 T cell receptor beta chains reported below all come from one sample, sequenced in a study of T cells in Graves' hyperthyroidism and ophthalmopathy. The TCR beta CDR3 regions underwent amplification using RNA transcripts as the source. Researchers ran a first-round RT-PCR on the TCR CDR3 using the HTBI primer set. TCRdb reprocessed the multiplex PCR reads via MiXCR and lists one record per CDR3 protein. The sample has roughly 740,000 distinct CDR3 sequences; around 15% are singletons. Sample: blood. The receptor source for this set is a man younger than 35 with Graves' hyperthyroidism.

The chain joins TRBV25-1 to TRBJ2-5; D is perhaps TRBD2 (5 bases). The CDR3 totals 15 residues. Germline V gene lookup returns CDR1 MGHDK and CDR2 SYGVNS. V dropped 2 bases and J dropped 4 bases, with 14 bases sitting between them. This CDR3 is CASSETQWTRETQYF. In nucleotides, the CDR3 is TGTGCCAGCAGTGAAACACAGTGGACTCGAGAGACCCAGTACTTC.

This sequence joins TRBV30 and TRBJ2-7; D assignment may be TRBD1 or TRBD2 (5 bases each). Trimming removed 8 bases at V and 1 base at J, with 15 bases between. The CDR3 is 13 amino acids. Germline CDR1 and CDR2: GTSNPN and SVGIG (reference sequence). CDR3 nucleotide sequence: TGTGCCGGGATCGGGGCCCGGTCCTACGAGCAGTACTTC. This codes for CAGIGARSYEQYF.

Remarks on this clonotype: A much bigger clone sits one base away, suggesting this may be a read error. The CDR3 loop reads CSVEGAPNYEQYF. In DNA form, the CDR3 reads TGCAGCGTTGAGGGGGCTCCCAACTACGAGCAGTACTTC. V usage is TRBV29-1 and J usage is TRBJ2-7, with D possibly matching TRBD1 (6 bases). V dropped 3 bases and J dropped 3 bases, with 12 bases sitting between them. The CDR3 spans 13 residues. Per the germline V gene, CDR1 is SQVTM and CDR2 is ANQGSEA.

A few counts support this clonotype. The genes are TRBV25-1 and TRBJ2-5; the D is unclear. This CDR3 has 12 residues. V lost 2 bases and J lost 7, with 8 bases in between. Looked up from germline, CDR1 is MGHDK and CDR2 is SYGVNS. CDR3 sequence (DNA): TGTGCCAGCAGTGAACAATGGGGGACCCAGTACTTC. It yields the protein CASSEQWGTQYF.

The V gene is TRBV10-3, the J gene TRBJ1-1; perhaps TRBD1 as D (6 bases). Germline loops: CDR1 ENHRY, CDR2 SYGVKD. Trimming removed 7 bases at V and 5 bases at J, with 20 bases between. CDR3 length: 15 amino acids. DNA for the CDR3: TGTGCCATCAATCGTAAGGGGGAGGGAGGAACTGAAGCTTTCTTT. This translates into CAINRKGEGGTEAFF.

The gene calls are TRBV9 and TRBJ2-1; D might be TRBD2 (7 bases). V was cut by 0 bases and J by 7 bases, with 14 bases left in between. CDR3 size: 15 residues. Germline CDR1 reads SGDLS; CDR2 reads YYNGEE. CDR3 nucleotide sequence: TGTGCCAGCAGCGTAGGGGGGGGAGGGGGGAATGAGCAGTTCTTC. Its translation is CASSVGGGGGNEQFF.

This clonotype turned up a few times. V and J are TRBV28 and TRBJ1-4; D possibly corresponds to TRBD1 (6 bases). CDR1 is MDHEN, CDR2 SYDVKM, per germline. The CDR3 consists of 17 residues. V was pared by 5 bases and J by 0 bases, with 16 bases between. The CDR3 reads CASSIPGQGSTNEKLFF. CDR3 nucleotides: TGTGCCAGCAGTATTCCGGGACAAGGATCAACTAATGAAAAACTGTTTTTT.

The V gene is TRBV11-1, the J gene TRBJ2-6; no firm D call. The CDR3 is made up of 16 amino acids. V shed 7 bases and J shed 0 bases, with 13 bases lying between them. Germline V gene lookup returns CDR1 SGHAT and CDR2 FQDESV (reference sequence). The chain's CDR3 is CASTTGRFSGANVLTF. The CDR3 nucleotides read TGTGCCAGCACCACCGGACGGTTCTCTGGGGCCAACGTCCTGACTTTC.

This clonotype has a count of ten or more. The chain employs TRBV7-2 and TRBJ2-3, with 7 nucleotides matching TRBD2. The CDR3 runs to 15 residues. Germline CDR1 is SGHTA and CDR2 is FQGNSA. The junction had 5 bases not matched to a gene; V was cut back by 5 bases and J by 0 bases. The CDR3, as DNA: TGTGCCAGCAGCAGTTGGGGGGGAAGCACAGATACGCAGTATTTT. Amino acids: CASSSWGGSTDTQYF.

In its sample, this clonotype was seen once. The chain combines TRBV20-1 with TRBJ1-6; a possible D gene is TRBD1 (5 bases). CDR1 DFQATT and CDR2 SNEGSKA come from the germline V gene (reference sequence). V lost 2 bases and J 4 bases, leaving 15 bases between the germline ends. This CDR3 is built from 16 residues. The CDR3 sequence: CSARKSGLLYNSPLHF. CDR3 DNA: TGCAGTGCTAGAAAGTCAGGGCTACTTTATAATTCACCCCTCCACTTT.

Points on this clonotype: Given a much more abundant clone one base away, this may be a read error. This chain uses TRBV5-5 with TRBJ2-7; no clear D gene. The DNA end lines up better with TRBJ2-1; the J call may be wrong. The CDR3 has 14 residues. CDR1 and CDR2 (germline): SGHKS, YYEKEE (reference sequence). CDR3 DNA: TGTGCCAGCAGCTTGGTGGTCACTACCTACGAGCAGTTCTTC. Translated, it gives CASSLVVTTYEQFF.

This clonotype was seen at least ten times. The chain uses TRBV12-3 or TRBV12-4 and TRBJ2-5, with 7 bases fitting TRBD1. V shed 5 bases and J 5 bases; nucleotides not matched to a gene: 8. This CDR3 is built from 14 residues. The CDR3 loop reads CASSPGGAAETQYF. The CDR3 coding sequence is TGTGCCAGCAGTCCAGGGGGAGCCGCGGAGACCCAGTACTTC.

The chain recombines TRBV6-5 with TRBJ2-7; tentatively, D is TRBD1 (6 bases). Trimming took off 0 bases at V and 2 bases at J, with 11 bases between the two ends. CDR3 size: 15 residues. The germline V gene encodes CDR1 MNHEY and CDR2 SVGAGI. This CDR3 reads CASSYSLQGTYEQYF. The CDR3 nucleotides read TGTGCCAGCAGTTACTCACTACAGGGAACCTACGAGCAGTACTTC.

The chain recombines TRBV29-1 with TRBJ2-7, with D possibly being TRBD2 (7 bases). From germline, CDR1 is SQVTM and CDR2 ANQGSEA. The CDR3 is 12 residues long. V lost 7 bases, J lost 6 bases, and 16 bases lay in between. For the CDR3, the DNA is TGCAGCGGTACAGAGGGGGGGCCCGAGCAGTACTTC. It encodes CSGTEGGPEQYF.

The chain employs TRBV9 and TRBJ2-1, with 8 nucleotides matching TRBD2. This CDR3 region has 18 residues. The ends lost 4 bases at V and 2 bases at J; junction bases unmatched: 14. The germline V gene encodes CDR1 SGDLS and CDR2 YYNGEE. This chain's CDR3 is CASSHSFLAGQPYNEQFF. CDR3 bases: TGTGCCAGCAGCCATTCCTTTCTAGCGGGCCAGCCCTACAATGAGCAGTTCTTC.

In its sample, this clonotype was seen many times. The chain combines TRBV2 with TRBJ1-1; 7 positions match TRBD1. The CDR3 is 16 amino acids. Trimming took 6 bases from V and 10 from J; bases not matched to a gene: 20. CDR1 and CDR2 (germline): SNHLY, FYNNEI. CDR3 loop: CASREIANRRQGLAFF. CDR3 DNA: TGTGCCAGCAGAGAAATCGCGAACCGCCGACAGGGTTTAGCTTTCTTT.

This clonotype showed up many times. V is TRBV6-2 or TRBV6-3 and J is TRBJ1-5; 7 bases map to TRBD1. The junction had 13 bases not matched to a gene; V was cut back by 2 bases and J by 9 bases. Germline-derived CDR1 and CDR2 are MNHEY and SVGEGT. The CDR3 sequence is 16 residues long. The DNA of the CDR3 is TGTGCCAGCAGTTACGCCGGGACAGCCTCCATGGCGCCCCAGCATTTT. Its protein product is CASSYAGTASMAPQHF.

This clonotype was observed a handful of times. CDR3 nucleotides: TGTGCCAGCAGGAAGGGACTAGCCGCCTACAATGAGCAGTTCTTC. Residues: CASRKGLAAYNEQFF. The chain carries TRBV28 and TRBJ2-1; the match to TRBD2 covers 9 bases. Germline V gene data show CDR1 as MDHEN and CDR2 as SYDVKM. This CDR3 region has 15 residues. The V and J ends lost 6 bases and 2 bases, in that order; junction bases with no gene match: 5. Based on the CDR3 plus reference TRBV28 and TRBJ2-1, the full variable domain is DVKVTQSSRYLVKRTGEKVFLECVQDMDHENMFWYRQDPGLGLRLIYFSYDVKMKEKGDIPEGYSVSREKKERFSLILESASTNQTSMYLCASRKGLAAYNEQFFGPGTRLTVL.